The TCR beta chain under discussion was sequenced for a study of T cells in Graves' hyperthyroidism and ophthalmopathy. TCR beta CDR3 region amplification was performed from RNA transcripts. The TCR CDR3 first-round RT-PCR relied on the HTBI primer set. Using its own MiXCR run on the multiplex PCR reads, TCRdb lists one record per CDR3 protein. The sample shows nearly 750,000 distinct CDR3 sequences, approximately 40% of them seen only once. The germline CDR1 and CDR2 sequences are SGHAT and FQNNGV. Trimming took off 5 bases at V and 5 bases at J, with 16 bases between the two ends. The CDR3 has 14 residues. Hyperthyroidism of Graves' type that showed no ophthalmopathy progression within 18 months was stable. Uncontrolled infection, other autoimmune disease, pregnancy or lactation disqualified patients from enrolment.

Sequenced material: blood. The chain couples TRBV11-2 to TRBJ2-7; unclear D gene. This sequence was found in a woman in her thirties or forties with Graves' hyperthyroidism. CDR3 nucleotides: TGTGCCAGCAGCCCTCAGTATATGGTCGACGAGCAGTACTTC. Translation gives CASSPQYMVDEQYF.